This entry is about one T cell receptor beta chain. This clone was picked up one time. Its antigen is unknown. No quality values exist for individual bases; no much larger clone is one base distant. The data were taken from a study of blood T cell repertoires in COVID-19 (dated by TCRdb to between 2020 and 2021). For context, the study as a whole: Samples covering the acute and convalescent phases of COVID-19 were provided by collaborators in the United States, Italy and Spain. The material from the prospective study consisted of cDNA or gDNA derived from T cells, B-cell-depleted T cells, or PBMCs. Subjects who had been exposed to COVID-19, were actively infected with it, or had recovered from it provided the deeply sampled blood TCRbeta repertoires that made up the dataset. The repertoires were made available in a free public database intended to serve as a resource for research on the immune response to SARS-CoV-2. The samples were drawn from two sources: the first 160 participants of the ongoing ImmuneRACE study, and 1,000 to 1,500 subjects contributed by 6 global collaborators. A de-identified subject ID, COVID-19 status, age in years and sex were almost always included in the sample metadata. Where available, HLA class I and class II types were obtained from metadata supplied by the sample provider rather than from assay-based typing.

The immunoSEQ Assay, a bias-controlled multiplex PCR, was used to amplify TCRbeta CDR3 regions from genomic DNA. For the original study's pipeline: Within the assay, amplification of reference gene primers was used to estimate how many nucleated cells each sample contained. To quantify the absolute abundance of each unique TCRbeta CDR3 rearrangement, sequence reads were collapsed and filtered. For each sample, productive Simpson clonality was calculated as the square root of Simpson's diversity index over productive rearrangements. In its TCRdb copy, this immuneACCESS table keeps in-frame sequences only and misses some clones. Where compared with another copy, unresolved V genes explain less than half of these, and the others have no known cause. V, J and clone size derive from that table, while D and trimming were established from the DNA sequence. The sample profile shows around 250,000 clones; around 83% of them were found once. The ten biggest clones cover about 1.5% of the sample.

CDR1 LGHNA and CDR2 YNFKEQ were looked up in the germline V gene. Counted from cysteine to phenylalanine, this CDR3 has 15 amino acids. CDR3 DNA is the only sequence kept; it has 45 bases, read in frame from the first base. Trimming takes 4 bases off V and 9 bases off J; junction bases not matched to a gene: 11. Overall study results and their limits: How much clinical and demographic metadata was included differed by source and by participant, and the metadata was provided uncurated.

Another Seattle source contributed samples from volunteer blood donors who had recovered from COVID-19. Collaborating institutions collected whole blood in K2EDTA tubes following their own protocols. For TCRbeta analysis, collaborators shipped samples in one of three forms: frozen whole blood, isolated PBMCs, or DNA extracted from either of those sample types. Input material: peripheral blood. The V and J segments used are TRBV4-2 and TRBJ1-5; TRBD1 fits 8 bases in the junction. This sequence was found in a woman in her forties who had recovered from COVID-19. The sequenced DNA: TGTGCCAGCAGCCCAGACAGGGGCCCGTCATGGCCCCAGCATTTT. Its protein product is CASSPDRGPSWPQHF.